Following are 15 T cell receptor beta chains from one sample sequenced in a study of blood T cell repertoires in COVID-19 (dated by TCRdb to 2018 to 2020). To prepare the library, the immunoSEQ multiplex PCR assay was applied. As stored in TCRdb, this immuneACCESS dataset retains in-frame rearrangements with V and J assigned. A fraction of the clones does not appear; measured against another copy, unresolved V genes explain less than half of the discrepancy, and the remainder lacks a known reason. In all, the sample holds roughly 250,000 clones, and over 75% of those were seen once. About 3.1% of the sample rests with the top ten. Source material: PBMCs or T cells enriched from blood (not recorded which). All receptors derive from a woman in her 40s who had been exposed to COVID-19.

The rearrangement joins TRBV25-1 to TRBJ1-4, with 9 nucleotides matching TRBD1. CDR1 and CDR2 (germline): MGHDK, SYGVNS. V shed 8 bases, J shed 5 bases, and the junction held 6 bases outside the gene matches. The CDR3 is made up of 14 amino acids. In nucleotides, the CDR3 is TGTGCCAGCCCTAACGGGACAGGGAATGAAAAACTGTTTTTT. It specifies CASPNGTGNEKLFF.

This clone was seen more than once but under ten times. This chain uses TRBV28 with TRBJ1-2; perhaps TRBD1 as D (5 bases). This CDR3 spans 17 amino acids. Germline V gene sequence: CDR1 MDHEN, CDR2 SYDVKM. Trimming cost V 5 bases and J 1 base, with 20 bases left between them. The CDR3 nucleotides are TGTGCCAGCAGTCAGGCTTCCGCAGGGAGGGGTAACTATGGCTACACCTTC. The encoded protein is CASSQASAGRGNYGYTF.

J is TRBJ1-5 and V is TRBV30; D is possibly TRBD1 (6 bases). The germline V gene has CDR1 GTSNPN and CDR2 SVGIG (reference sequence). The V end lost 3 bases, the J end lost 7 bases, and 16 bases lay between the germline ends. This CDR3 is built from 14 residues. CDR3 amino acids: CAWRLQGSGQPQHF. DNA of the CDR3: TGTGCCTGGAGGCTACAGGGTTCGGGGCAGCCCCAGCATTTT.

The chain recombines TRBV30 with TRBJ1-5; D is ambiguous. Germline assignment: CDR1 GTSNPN and CDR2 SVGIG (reference sequence). This CDR3 spans 13 amino acids. Trimming took 3 bases from V and 3 from J, leaving 9 bases between them. The DNA of the CDR3 is TGTGCCTGGAGCGACGGAGACAATCAGCCCCAGCATTTT. It is translated as CAWSDGDNQPQHF.

The chain carries TRBV4-1 and TRBJ1-2; 10 positions match TRBD1. CDR1 is MGHRA, CDR2 YSYEKL, per germline. V lost 5 bases to trimming and J lost 7 bases; unmatched junction nucleotides: 16. The CDR3 has 17 amino acids. In nucleotides, the CDR3 is TGCGCCAGCAGCTCAAATTCCGGGACAGGGGAATTGGGTGGCTACACCTTC. Its translation is CASSSNSGTGELGGYTF.

Comments on this clone: Other DNA variants within this sample encode the same CDR3. The chain carries TRBV5-1 and TRBJ1-3; D is possibly TRBD1 (6 bases). Germline CDR1 is SGHRS and CDR2 is YFSETQ. The CDR3 has 15 residues. Trimming took 2 bases from V and 0 from J, leaving 9 bases between them. CDR3 in amino acids: CASSLGGPSGNTIYF. The CDR3 DNA sequence: TGCGCCAGCAGCTTAGGGGGTCCCTCTGGAAACACCATATATTTT.

The chain is built from TRBV5-1 and TRBJ1-2; 10 bases match TRBD1. In germline, CDR1 is SGHRS, CDR2 YFSETQ. The CDR3 has 15 amino acids. V dropped 2 bases and J dropped 12; count of bases not matched to a gene: 13. The CDR3 DNA is TGCGCCAGCAGCTTAGATTTCGGGACAGGGGTCATGGACACCTTC. This translates into CASSLDFGTGVMDTF.

V gene TRBV30 combines with J gene TRBJ2-5, with D maybe TRBD1 (5 bases). Trimming left V 0 bases short and J 5 bases short, with 10 bases between. The CDR3 has 13 residues. The germline V gene encodes CDR1 GTSNPN and CDR2 SVGIG (reference sequence). The CDR3 loop is CAWSVRGSETQYF. The DNA for the CDR3 is TGTGCCTGGAGTGTAAGGGGCAGCGAGACCCAGTACTTC.

The chain recombines TRBV4-1 with TRBJ2-1; 8 bases map to TRBD2. V lost 0 bases and J lost 7; bases outside the gene matches: 8. Germline-derived CDR1 and CDR2 are MGHRA and YSYEKL. The CDR3 consists of 16 residues. CDR3 DNA sequence: TGCGCCAGCAGCCAAGAGATAGGACTAGCAGGGAATGAGCAGTTCTTC. It yields the protein CASSQEIGLAGNEQFF.

This clone was counted a single time. The V gene is TRBV27, the J gene TRBJ2-2; 12 bases align to TRBD2. The germline CDR1 and CDR2 sequences are MNHEY and SMNVEV (reference sequence). This CDR3 comprises 17 residues. V shed 4 bases, J shed 0 bases, and the junction held 3 bases outside the gene matches. Written as DNA, the CDR3 is TGTGCCAGCAGTTGGGGACTAGCGGGTTCGAACACCGGGGAGCTGTTTTTT. Amino acid sequence: CASSWGLAGSNTGELFF.

The CDR3 loop is CASSFGGTYEQYV. DNA of the CDR3: TGTGCCAGCAGCTTTGGCGGAACTTACGAGCAGTACGTC. The chain links TRBV7-2 to TRBJ2-7; D is unresolved. V lost 3 bases and J 4 bases, leaving 10 bases between the germline ends. Germline V CDR1 and CDR2: SGHTA, FQGNSA. This CDR3 has 13 residues.

This clone has a handful of counts. The chain combines TRBV11-2 with TRBJ2-5, with 7 bases that match TRBD2. This CDR3 has 16 amino acids. Germline trimming cut 1 base from V and 5 bases from J; bases unmatched to any gene: 10. Per germline, CDR1 SGHAT and CDR2 FQNNGV. The CDR3 loop reads CASSLGRGSWGETQYF. In nucleotides, the CDR3 is TGTGCCAGCAGCTTAGGGCGGGGGTCCTGGGGGGAGACCCAGTACTTC.

This clone appeared once. The V gene is TRBV3-1 (or the pseudogene TRBV3-2), the J gene TRBJ1-4, with 7 bases lining up with TRBD1. V was clipped by 2 bases and J by 7 bases; unmatched bases: 7. The V gene's germline CDR1 is LGHDT and CDR2 YNNKEL (reference sequence). CDR3 length: 15 amino acids. The CDR3 loop reads CASSQRPRGSEKLFF. CDR3 DNA: TGTGCCAGCAGCCAACGACCCAGGGGGAGTGAAAAACTGTTTTTT.

This chain joins TRBV28 and TRBJ1-4; D remains ambiguous. V lost 2 bases and J lost 8, with 18 bases in between. The CDR3 has 16 amino acids. CDR1 is MDHEN, CDR2 SYDVKM, per germline. The CDR3 nucleotides are TGTGCCAGCAGTTTACCGGCCAGCCGAGGCCGCGAAAAACTGTTTTTT. Translated: CASSLPASRGREKLFF.

The J gene is TRBJ1-4, the V gene TRBV29-1; D call uncertain. CDR1 and CDR2 from the germline V gene are SQVTM and ANQGSEA. V was clipped by 7 bases and J by 5 bases, with 5 bases between them. This CDR3 region has 10 residues. In nucleotides, the CDR3 is TGCAGCGGCGGGAATGAAAAACTGTTTTTT. Translating gives CSGGNEKLFF.